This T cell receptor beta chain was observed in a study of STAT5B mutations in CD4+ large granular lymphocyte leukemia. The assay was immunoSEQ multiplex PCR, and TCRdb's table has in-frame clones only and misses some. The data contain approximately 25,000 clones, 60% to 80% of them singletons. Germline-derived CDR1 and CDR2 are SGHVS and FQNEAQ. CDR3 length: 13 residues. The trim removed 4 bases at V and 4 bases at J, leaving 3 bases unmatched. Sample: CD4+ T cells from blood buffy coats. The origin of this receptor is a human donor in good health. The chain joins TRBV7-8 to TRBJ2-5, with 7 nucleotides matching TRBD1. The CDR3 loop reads CASSSTGRETQYF. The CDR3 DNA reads TGTGCCAGCAGCTCGACAGGGAGAGAGACCCAGTACTTC.